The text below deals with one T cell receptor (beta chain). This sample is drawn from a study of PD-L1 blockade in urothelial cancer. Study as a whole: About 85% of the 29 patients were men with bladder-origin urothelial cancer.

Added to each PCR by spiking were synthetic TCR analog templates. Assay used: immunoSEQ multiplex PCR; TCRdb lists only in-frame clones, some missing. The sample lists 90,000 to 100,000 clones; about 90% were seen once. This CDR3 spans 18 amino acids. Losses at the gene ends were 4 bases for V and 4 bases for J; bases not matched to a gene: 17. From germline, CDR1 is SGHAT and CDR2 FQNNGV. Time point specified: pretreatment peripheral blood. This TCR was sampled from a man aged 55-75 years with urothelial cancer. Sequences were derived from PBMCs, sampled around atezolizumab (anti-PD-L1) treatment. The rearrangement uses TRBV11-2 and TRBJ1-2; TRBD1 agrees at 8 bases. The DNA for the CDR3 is TGTGCCAGCAGCTCCTATTCTAATGGACAGGGTAAAGCCTATGGCTACACCTTC. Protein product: CASSSYSNGQGKAYGYTF.